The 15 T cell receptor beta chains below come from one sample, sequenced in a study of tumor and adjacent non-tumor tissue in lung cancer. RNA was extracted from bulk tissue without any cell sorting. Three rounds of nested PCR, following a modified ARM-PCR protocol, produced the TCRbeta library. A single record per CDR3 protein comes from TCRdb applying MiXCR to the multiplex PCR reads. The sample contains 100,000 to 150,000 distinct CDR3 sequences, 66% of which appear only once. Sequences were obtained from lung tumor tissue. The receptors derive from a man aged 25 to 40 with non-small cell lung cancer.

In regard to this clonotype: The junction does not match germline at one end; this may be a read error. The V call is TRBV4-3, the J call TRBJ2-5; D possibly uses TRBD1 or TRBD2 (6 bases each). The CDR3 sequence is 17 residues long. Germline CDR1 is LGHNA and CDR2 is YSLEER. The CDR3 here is CASSQDWGAGRQETQHF. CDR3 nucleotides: TGCGCCAGCAGCCAAGATTGGGGGGCTGGGCGCCAAGAGACCCAGCACTTC.

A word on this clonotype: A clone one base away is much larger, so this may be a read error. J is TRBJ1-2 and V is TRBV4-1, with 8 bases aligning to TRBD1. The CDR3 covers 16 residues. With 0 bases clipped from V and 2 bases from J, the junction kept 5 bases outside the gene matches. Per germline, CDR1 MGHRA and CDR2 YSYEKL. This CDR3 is CASSQDLHRGNYGYTF. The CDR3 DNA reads TGCGCCAGCAGCCAAGATTTGCACAGGGGGAACTATGGCTACACCTTC.

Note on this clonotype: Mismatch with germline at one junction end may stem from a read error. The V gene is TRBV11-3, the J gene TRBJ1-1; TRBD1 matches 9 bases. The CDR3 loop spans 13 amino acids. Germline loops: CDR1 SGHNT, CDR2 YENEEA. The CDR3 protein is CASSSGTGPGTLF. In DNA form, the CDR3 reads TGTGCCAGCAGCTCGGGGACAGGGCCGGGAACTCTCTTT.

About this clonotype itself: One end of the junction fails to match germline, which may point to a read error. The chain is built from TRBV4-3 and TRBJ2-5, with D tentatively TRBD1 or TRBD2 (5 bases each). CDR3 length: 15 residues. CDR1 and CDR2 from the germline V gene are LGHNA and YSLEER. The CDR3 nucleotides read TGCGGCAGCAGCCAGGCCCGGGGCGGACAAGAGACCCAGTACTTC. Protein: CGSSQARGGQETQYF.

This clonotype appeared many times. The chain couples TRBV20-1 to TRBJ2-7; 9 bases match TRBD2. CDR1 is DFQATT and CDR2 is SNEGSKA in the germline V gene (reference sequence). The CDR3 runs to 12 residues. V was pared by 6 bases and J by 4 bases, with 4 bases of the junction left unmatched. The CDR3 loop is CSAKTSGYEQYF. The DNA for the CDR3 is TGCAGTGCCAAGACTAGCGGTTACGAGCAGTACTTC.

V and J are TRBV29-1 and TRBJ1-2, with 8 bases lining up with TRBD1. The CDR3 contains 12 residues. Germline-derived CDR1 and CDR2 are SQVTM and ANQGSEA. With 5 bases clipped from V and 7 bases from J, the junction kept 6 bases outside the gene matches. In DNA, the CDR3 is TGCAGCGTTCTCGACAGGGGTCGTGGCTACACCTTC. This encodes CSVLDRGRGYTF.

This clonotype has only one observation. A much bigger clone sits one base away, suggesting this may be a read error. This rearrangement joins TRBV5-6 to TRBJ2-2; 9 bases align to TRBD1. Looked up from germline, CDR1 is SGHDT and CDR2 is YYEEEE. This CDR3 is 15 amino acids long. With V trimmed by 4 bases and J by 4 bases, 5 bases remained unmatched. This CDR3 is CASSGQGMSTGELFF. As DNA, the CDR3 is TGTGCCAGCAGCGGACAGGGGATGAGCACCGGGGAGCTGTTTTTT.

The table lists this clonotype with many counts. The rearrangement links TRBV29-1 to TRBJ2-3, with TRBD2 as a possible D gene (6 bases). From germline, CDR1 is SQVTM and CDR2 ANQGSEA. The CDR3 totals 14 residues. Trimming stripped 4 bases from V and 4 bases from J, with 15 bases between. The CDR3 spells CSVAVEGTADTQYF. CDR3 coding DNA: TGCAGCGTTGCCGTGGAGGGGACTGCAGATACGCAGTATTTT.

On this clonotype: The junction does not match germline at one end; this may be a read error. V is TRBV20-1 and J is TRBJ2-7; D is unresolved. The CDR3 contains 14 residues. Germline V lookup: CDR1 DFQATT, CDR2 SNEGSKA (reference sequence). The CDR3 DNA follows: TGCATTGCTAGTCCCACACCCCACATCTACGAGCAGTACTTC. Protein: CIASPTPHIYEQYF.

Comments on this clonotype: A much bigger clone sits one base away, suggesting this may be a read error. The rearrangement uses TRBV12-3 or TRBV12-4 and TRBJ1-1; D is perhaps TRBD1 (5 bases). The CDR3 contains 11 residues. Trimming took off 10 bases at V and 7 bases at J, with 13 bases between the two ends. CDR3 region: CANGLGDEAFF. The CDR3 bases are TGTGCCAACGGCTTGGGGGATGAAGCTTTCTTT.

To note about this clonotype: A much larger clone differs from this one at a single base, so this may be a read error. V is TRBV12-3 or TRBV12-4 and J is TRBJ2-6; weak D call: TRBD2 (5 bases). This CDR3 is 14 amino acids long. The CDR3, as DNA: TGTGCCAGCAGTTTACGGGCCGGGGACAACGTCCTGACTTTC. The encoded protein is CASSLRAGDNVLTF.

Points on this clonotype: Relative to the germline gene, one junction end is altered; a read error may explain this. CDR3 residues: CAASDNRDTGELFF. The CDR3 DNA sequence: TGTGCCGCCAGTGATAACAGGGACACCGGGGAGCTGTTTTTT. V and J are TRBV24-1 and TRBJ2-2; D is perhaps TRBD1 (6 bases). The length of the CDR3 is 14 residues. The V gene's germline CDR1 is KGHDR and CDR2 SFDVKD.

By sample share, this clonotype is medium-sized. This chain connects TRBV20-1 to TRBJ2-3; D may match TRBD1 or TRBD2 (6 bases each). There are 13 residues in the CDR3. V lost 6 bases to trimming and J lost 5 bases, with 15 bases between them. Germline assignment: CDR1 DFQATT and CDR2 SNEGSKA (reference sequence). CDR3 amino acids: CSATQGGRDTQYF. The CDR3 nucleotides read TGCAGTGCGACACAGGGAGGCAGAGATACGCAGTATTTT.

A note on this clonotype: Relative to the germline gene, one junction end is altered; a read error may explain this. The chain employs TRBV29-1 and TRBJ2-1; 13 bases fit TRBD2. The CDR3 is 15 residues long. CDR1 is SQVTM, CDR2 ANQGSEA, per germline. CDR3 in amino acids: CSVERTSGRNNELFF. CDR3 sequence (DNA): TGCAGCGTTGAGCGGACTAGCGGGAGAAACAATGAGCTGTTCTTC.

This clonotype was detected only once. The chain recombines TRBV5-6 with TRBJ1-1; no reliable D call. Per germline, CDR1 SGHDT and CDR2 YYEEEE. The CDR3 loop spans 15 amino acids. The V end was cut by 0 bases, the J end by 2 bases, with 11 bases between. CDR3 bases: TGTGCCAGCAGCTTGGTTGGCTGGGAAAACACTGAAGCTTTCTTT. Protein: CASSLVGWENTEAFF.